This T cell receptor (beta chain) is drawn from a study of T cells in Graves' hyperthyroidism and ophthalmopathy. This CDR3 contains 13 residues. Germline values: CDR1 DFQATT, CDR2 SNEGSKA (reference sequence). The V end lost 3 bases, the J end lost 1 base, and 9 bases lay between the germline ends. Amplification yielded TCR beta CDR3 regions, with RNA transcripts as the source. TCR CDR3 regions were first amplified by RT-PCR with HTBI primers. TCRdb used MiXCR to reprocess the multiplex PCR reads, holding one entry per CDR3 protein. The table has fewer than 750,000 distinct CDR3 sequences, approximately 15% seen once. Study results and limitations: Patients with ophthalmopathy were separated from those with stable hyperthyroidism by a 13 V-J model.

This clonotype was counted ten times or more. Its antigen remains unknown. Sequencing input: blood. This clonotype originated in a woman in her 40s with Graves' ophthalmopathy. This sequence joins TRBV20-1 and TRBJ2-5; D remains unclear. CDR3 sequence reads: CSARVPRQETQYF. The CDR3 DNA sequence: TGCAGTGCTAGGGTCCCTCGCCAAGAGACCCAGTACTTC.